This TCR beta chain was recorded in a study of blood T cell repertoires in COVID-19. Study details: Both acute and convalescent COVID-19 samples were obtained from the United States, Italy and Spain. Sources were T cells, B-cell-depleted T cells, or PBMCs; the material itself was cDNA or gDNA.

The V end lost 3 bases, the J end lost 4 bases, and 9 bases lay between the germline ends. The length of the CDR3 is 13 residues. Germline CDR1 KGHSH, CDR2 LQKENI. TCRdb's copy holds only in-frame clones and misses some; the assay was immunoSEQ multiplex PCR. Of roughly 150,000 clones listed, around nine tenths are singletons. The chain has TRBV18 and TRBJ2-5; D gene ambiguous. The sequenced material came from peripheral blood. This sequence was found in a human donor in a cohort sampled during active COVID-19. CDR3 nucleotide sequence: TGTGCCAGCTCACCCCCCGTTCGAGAGACCCAGTACTTC. Its translation is CASSPPVRETQYF.